This TCR beta chain is drawn from a study of shared clonotypes between healthy human individuals (dated by TCRdb to 2019 to 2021). Broadly, across the study: A couple of women and three men aged 18 to 49 years were included in the cohort. For each donor, three plates each were used for CD4 naive and CD4 memory, two plates were used for CD8 naive, and one plate was used for CD8 memory. To estimate repertoire size and how much clonotype sharing occurs between individuals, the study deeply sequenced the blood TCR repertoires of 4 to 6 healthy adults. To increase sequencing depth and limit assay-specific biases, different laboratories used diverse techniques to prepare libraries and sequence TCR repertoires. Between about 0.9 and 10 billion PBMCs per donor were obtained by leukapheresis.

TCR CDR3 regions were amplified from genomic DNA by multiplex PCR using the deep immunoSEQ assay. Genomic DNA extracted from each cell subset was distributed evenly over all wells of several immunoSEQ 96-well plates, and each plate served as one replicate. For sorted subsets, each replicate PCR was loaded with 200 to 250 ng genomic DNA, equivalent to 30,000 or so T cell genomes. Purified libraries were quantified with a Qubit 3.0 fluorometer, sized on a Bioanalyzer 2100, and re-quantified with the KAPA Library Quantification kit. Each immunoSEQ 96-well plate was sequenced on its own single-read 150-cycle Illumina NextSeq 550 flow cell. As for the authors' bioinformatics: Because the immunoSEQ output held only junctional sequences and lacked quality scores, the filtering could not match the filtering applied to full-length reads. To assign V/J genes and CDR3, sequences were annotated against IMGT germline references using PyIR, a Python wrapper for IgBLAST v1.9. Reads were filtered out if the reads had weak V/J assignments (E-value above 1e-6), no CDR3, stop codons, out-of-frame junctions, or ambiguous translated residues. V3J clonotypes were defined by identical inferred V gene, J gene, and CDR3 amino acid sequence. Percentage overlap between repertoires was calculated by dividing the number of shared unique clonotypes by the size of the smaller repertoire. Richness of each repertoire was evaluated using RTK rarefaction, the Chao1 estimator, and Recon v2.1 estimates of unobserved clonotypes. For all TCRbeta clonotypes obtained by the gDNA method from a few donors, generation probabilities were computed with OLGA. This immuneACCESS table, as held by TCRdb, lists in-frame sequences with V and J called but not all clones. Of the missing ones, under half trace to an unresolved V gene in checked studies; the others have no known cause. That table is the source of V, J and clone size, and D and trimming were worked out from the DNA. The table for this sample lists millions of clones; approximately 93% of them were counted only once. The ten most abundant clones make up about 0.39% of the sample.

The CDR3 has 14 amino acids, counting the end cysteine and phenylalanine. Kept here is only the CDR3 DNA, which spans 42 bases and is read in frame from base 1. V is cut by 9 bases and J by 12 bases, and the space between the germline ends is 25 bases. Looking up the germline V gene (reference sequence) yields CDR1 PRHDT and CDR2 FYEKMQ. As for this clone: Its antigen has not been determined. One base away there is no much larger clone; base qualities are not given.

The donors were healthy, HIV-negative adults with no recently reported acute infections or vaccinations. All donors were Caucasian adults living in Nashville, Tennessee, USA. Magnetic negative selection was used to enrich CD4+ T cells, after which naive cells were positively selected on CD45RA and the negative fraction became the memory subset. Blood was obtained by leukapheresis, after which PBMCs were separated by Ficoll-Histopaque density gradient centrifugation and cryopreserved in liquid nitrogen vapor phase. Purity and quantity of every magnetically sorted T cell population were checked by analytical flow cytometry. Genomic DNA was isolated from each sorted fraction and quantified by UV absorbance on a Nanodrop 2000c. The investigation overall reported the following: Pairwise subsampling indicated that sequencing depth was expected to affect the degree of clonotype sharing among donors. Larger estimated clonotype richness was generally found for naive subsets than for memory subsets. Even with the large sequencing depth, rarefaction of the sorted-subset datasets indicated that sequencing was incomplete. The genetic and exposure-history diversity represented was limited by the small number of donors. When a handful of donors were compared, the shared fraction of clonotypes was about 5.5% for naive CD4, over 3% for naive CD8, 2% to 2.5% for memory CD4, and 0.4% for memory CD8. Higher generation probabilities were observed for clonotypes shared by all four sorted-subset donors than for non-shared clonotypes. Sampling was limited to blood, and TCR repertoires in tissue likely differ from TCR repertoires in blood.

Material for sequencing was naive CD4+ T cells from PBMCs. The sample's cell subset or site label, decoded: CD45RA+ positively selected. The chain is made from TRBV13 and TRBJ2-3, and perhaps TRBD2 as D gene, on 6 matching bases. The source of this sequence is a man aged 18 to 29 in good health. Some clones in this sample may be carry-over from other donors' samples. Here is the DNA: TGTGCCAGTATCAATCCTAAGCGGGCAGTCCTCCAGTATTTT. Translated, it reads CASINPKRAVLQYF.